This T cell receptor (beta chain) came from a study of neurological immune-mediated disorders. MiXCR, applied by TCRdb to the 5' RACE reads, yields one record per CDR3 protein. Of 55,000 to 75,000 distinct CDR3 sequences in the sample, 2% to 3% were seen once. In this sample, this clonotype turned up many times. The source is a man aged 45-65 years with multiple sclerosis. The source material was PBMCs.

CDR3 region: CASRIGQPSNEQFF. CDR3 sequence (DNA): TGTGCCAGCAGGATAGGACAGCCATCAAATGAGCAGTTCTTC. This chain connects TRBV6-2 or TRBV6-3 to TRBJ2-1, with D possibly TRBD1 on 6 matching bases. Trimming cost V 6 bases and J 7 bases, with 16 bases left between them. CDR1 is MNHEY and CDR2 is SVGEGT in the germline V gene. This CDR3 spans 14 amino acids.